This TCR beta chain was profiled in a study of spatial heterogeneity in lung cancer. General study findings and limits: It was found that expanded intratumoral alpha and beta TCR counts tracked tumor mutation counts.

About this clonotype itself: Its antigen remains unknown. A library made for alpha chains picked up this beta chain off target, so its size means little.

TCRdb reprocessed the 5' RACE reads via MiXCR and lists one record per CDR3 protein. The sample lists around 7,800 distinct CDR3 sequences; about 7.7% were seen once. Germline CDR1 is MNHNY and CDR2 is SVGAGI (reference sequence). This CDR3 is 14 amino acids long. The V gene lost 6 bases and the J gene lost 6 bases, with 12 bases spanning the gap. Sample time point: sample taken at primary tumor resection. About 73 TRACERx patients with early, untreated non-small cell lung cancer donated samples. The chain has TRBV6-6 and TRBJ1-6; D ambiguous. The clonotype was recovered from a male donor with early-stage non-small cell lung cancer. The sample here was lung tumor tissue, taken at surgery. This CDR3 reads CASSSSTLNSPLHF. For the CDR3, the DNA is TGTGCCAGCAGCTCCAGTACCCTTAATTCACCCCTCCACTTT.